This TCR beta chain came from a study of technical replicates of blood from a handful of donors. Germline V gives CDR1 SGHDT, CDR2 YYEEEE. V lost 0 bases and J lost 6, with 4 bases in between. The CDR3 extends over 11 amino acids. Assay used: immunoSEQ multiplex PCR; TCRdb lists only in-frame clones, some missing. The data show about 74,000 clones, more than 90% seen once. The rearrangement links TRBV5-6 to TRBJ2-7; D call uncertain. The sequenced sample was T cells isolated from PBMCs. This TCR was recovered from a human donor in good health. CDR3 coding DNA: TGTGCCAGCAGCTTGGCCGGCGAGCAGTACTTC. It is translated as CASSLAGEQYF.